A single sample gave rise to the 18 T cell receptor beta chains below, sequenced in a study of response to subunit inactivated influenza vaccine (dated by TCRdb to 2016 to 2018). The library relied on RT-PCR. For sequencing, an Illumina HiSeq 2500 was employed. The public reads were reanalyzed by TCRdb: fastp trimming at Q25, MiXCR alignment, in-frame beta chains only. Duplicate CDR3 protein sequences are folded into a single record with the most common DNA and genes. This sample gives more than 400,000 distinct CDR3 sequences in total; roughly 7.6% of them show up just once. The ten largest clones represent around 14% of the sample. This specimen consisted of PBMCs from blood, obtained approximately 25 months after vaccination. The receptors stem from a man in his fifties or sixties who received an inactivated influenza vaccine. Donor details come from another sample of the same person, matched by shared clones.

The chain is built from TRBV5-1 and TRBJ2-1, with 7 bases matching TRBD1. Trimming at V came to 4 bases and at J to 0 bases, leaving 7 bases not matched to a gene. CDR1 and CDR2 from the germline V gene are SGHRS and YFSETQ. CDR3 length: 16 residues. The chain's CDR3 is CASSRGTASSYNEQFF. DNA for the CDR3: TGCGCCAGCAGCAGGGGGACAGCGAGCTCCTACAATGAGCAGTTCTTC.

The sample holds many counts of this clonotype. The genes are TRBV5-6 and TRBJ2-7; 12 bases match TRBD2. Germline CDR1 is SGHDT and CDR2 is YYEEEE. V shed 4 bases, J shed 2 bases, and the junction held 4 bases outside the gene matches. This CDR3 region has 15 residues. CDR3 nucleotides: TGTGCCAGCAGCCAACTAGCGGGAGGCACCTACGAGCAGTACTTC. As protein: CASSQLAGGTYEQYF.

This clonotype came up many times. The chain employs TRBV6-5 and TRBJ1-1; no clear D gene. V lost 2 bases and J 2 bases, leaving 15 bases between the germline ends. CDR1 is MNHEY, CDR2 SVGAGI, per germline. This CDR3 has 16 residues. Here the CDR3 DNA reads TGTGCCAGCAGTTACAGTTGGCAGGACGAAAACACTGAAGCTTTCTTT. It translates to CASSYSWQDENTEAFF.

This clonotype was observed at least ten times. The chain links TRBV10-3 to TRBJ2-7, with TRBD1 matching 8 bases. V dropped 3 bases and J dropped 2; count of bases not matched to a gene: 9. This CDR3 has 16 residues. Germline CDR1 is ENHRY and CDR2 is SYGVKD. The CDR3 loop is CAISDSGTGSTYEQYF. CDR3 nucleotides: TGTGCCATCAGTGACTCCGGGACAGGATCGACCTACGAGCAGTACTTC.

The chain is built from TRBV23-1 and TRBJ2-1; D is tentatively TRBD1 or TRBD2 (5 bases each). TRBV23-1 is noted as an ORF with a role that remains uncertain. The CDR3 is 16 amino acids. V was cut by 6 bases and J by 7 bases, with 22 bases left in between. CDR3 coding DNA: TGCGCCAGCAGCCGAGAAGATCGGGGCCCGCGGAATGAGCAGTTCTTC. This translates into CASSREDRGPRNEQFF.

This chain connects TRBV29-1 to TRBJ1-1; no reliable D call. The V gene lost 7 bases and the J gene lost 0 bases, with 18 bases spanning the gap. The CDR3 has 15 amino acids. Germline V gene data show CDR1 as SQVTM and CDR2 as ANQGSEA. In DNA, the CDR3 is TGCAGCGGGGCGGGAGGGCCGCGGATGAACACTGAAGCTTTCTTT. It encodes CSGAGGPRMNTEAFF.

The V call is TRBV6-1, the J call TRBJ2-3, with 10 nucleotides matching TRBD2. Germline trimming cut 4 bases from V and 4 bases from J; bases unmatched to any gene: 5. Per germline, CDR1 MNHNS and CDR2 SASEGT. This CDR3 region has 15 residues. This CDR3 reads CASSGSGGTADTQYF. CDR3 in DNA: TGTGCCAGCAGTGGTAGCGGGGGGACCGCAGATACGCAGTATTTT.

The V gene is TRBV11-2, the J gene TRBJ2-3, with a tentative D call TRBD1 (6 bases). Germline values: CDR1 SGHAT, CDR2 FQNNGV. The V end lost 4 bases, the J end lost 3 bases, and 14 bases lay between the germline ends. The CDR3 is 15 amino acids. The CDR3 is CASSSPGHSTDTQYF. CDR3 nucleotides: TGTGCCAGCAGCTCACCGGGACACTCGACAGATACGCAGTATTTT.

The chain links TRBV7-2 to TRBJ1-5, with D possibly TRBD1 on 5 matching bases. CDR3 length: 14 residues. The germline V gene encodes CDR1 SGHTA and CDR2 FQGNSA. Trimming took 5 bases from V and 5 from J, leaving 13 bases between them. CDR3 coding DNA: TGTGCCAGCAGCCGTGGGCGGGGGTATCAGCCCCAGCATTTT. This codes for CASSRGRGYQPQHF.

This clonotype was recorded only once. This could be a read error, since a much larger clone is one nucleotide away. This chain joins TRBV20-1 and TRBJ2-2; D may correspond to TRBD1 or TRBD2 (5 bases each). The germline V gene encodes CDR1 DFQATT and CDR2 SNEGSKA (reference sequence). This CDR3 contains 13 residues. The CDR3 loop is CSARTRNTGELIF. In DNA, the CDR3 is TGCAGTGCACGGACACGTAACACCGGGGAGCTGATTTTT.

The V gene is TRBV5-5, the J gene TRBJ1-1; D may be TRBD1 (5 bases). The germline V gene has CDR1 SGHKS and CDR2 YYEKEE (reference sequence). The CDR3 loop spans 15 amino acids. Trimming removed 1 base at V and 2 bases at J, with 12 bases between. The CDR3 coding sequence is TGTGCCAGCAGCTTGTATTCGGGGCCTAACACTGAAGCTTTCTTT. Its protein is CASSLYSGPNTEAFF.

There are a few counts of this clonotype. The CDR3 DNA reads as TGCAGTGCCGAGGACTCGGATTCACCCCTCCACTTT. This gives the protein CSAEDSDSPLHF. The V call is TRBV20-1, the J call TRBJ1-6, with D unresolved. The CDR3 loop spans 12 amino acids. Trimming left V 6 bases short and J 8 bases short, with 11 bases between. The V gene's germline CDR1 is DFQATT and CDR2 SNEGSKA (reference sequence).

The rearrangement links TRBV7-8 to TRBJ1-5; D ambiguous. Germline-derived CDR1 and CDR2 are SGHVS and FQNEAQ. CDR3 size: 14 residues. V was pared by 8 bases and J by 1 base, with 12 bases between. The CDR3 DNA follows: TGTGCCAGCTCAGACCGCTGGAGCAATCAGCCCCAGCATTTT. Translation: CASSDRWSNQPQHF.

This clonotype has ten or more counts. This sequence joins TRBV20-1 and TRBJ2-3; 10 positions match TRBD2. Germline CDR1 DFQATT, CDR2 SNEGSKA (reference sequence). V shed 6 bases and J 2 bases; nucleotides not matched to a gene: 5. The CDR3 is 14 amino acids. The CDR3 DNA is TGCAGTGCCTTAGCGGGGGGCTCCACAGATACGCAGTATTTT. Protein product: CSALAGGSTDTQYF.

The J gene is TRBJ2-1, the V gene TRBV21-1; TRBD1 is taken as the D call from the table, unchecked against the DNA. TRBV21-1 is listed as a pseudogene. The CDR3 sequence is 22 residues long. This CDR3 is CASSKVGCPSRQGTPFYNEQFF. CDR3 DNA: TGTGCCAGCAGCAAAGTTGGTTGCCCGTCTCGACAGGGAACGCCGTTCTACAATGAGCAGTTCTTC.

The sample holds many counts of this clonotype. The chain couples TRBV29-1 to TRBJ1-2; 9 bases align to TRBD1. This CDR3 region has 13 residues. Trimming cost V 6 bases and J 7 bases; bases outside gene matches: 9. Looked up from germline, CDR1 is SQVTM and CDR2 is ANQGSEA. CDR3 loop: CSVPGTGSPGYTF. CDR3 DNA: TGCAGCGTACCCGGGACAGGGTCTCCTGGCTACACCTTC.

This clonotype was observed at least ten times. The V gene is TRBV4-2, the J gene TRBJ2-3, with TRBD2 as a possible D gene (6 bases). This CDR3 is built from 15 residues. Germline V gives CDR1 LGHNA, CDR2 YNFKEQ. V was cut by 1 base and J by 2 bases, with 10 bases left in between. CDR3 protein: CASSQGGLNTDTQYF. In DNA form, the CDR3 reads TGTGCCAGCAGCCAAGGGGGACTCAACACAGATACGCAGTATTTT.

This clonotype has a count of ten or more. J is TRBJ2-7 and V is TRBV20-1; a possible D gene is TRBD1 (5 bases). From germline, CDR1 is DFQATT and CDR2 SNEGSKA (reference sequence). CDR3 length equals 13 residues. The V end lost 0 bases, the J end lost 2 bases, and 8 bases lay between the germline ends. CDR3: CSARDPRAYEQYF. CDR3 bases: TGCAGTGCTAGAGATCCCAGGGCCTACGAGCAGTACTTC.